The present entry profiles one T cell receptor (beta chain) with its context. The antigen is unknown. The data belong to a study of cytomegalovirus exposure and HLA in healthy donors. Whole-study findings and limits: Reportedly, TCR beta sequences accurately predicted HLA-A and HLA-B alleles in most subjects. Association with HLA alleles at 0.05 false discovery rate was found for some 18,000 TCR beta sequences in a later analysis. Earlier analysis yielded a pattern in which most TCR beta V segments were productive about 90% or about 30% of the time.

V was trimmed by 3 bases and J by 7 bases, leaving 9 bases between them. Germline loops: CDR1 MDHEN, CDR2 SYDVKM. The CDR3 is 12 amino acids. This PCR relied on a set of 60 Vbeta primers and 13 Jbeta primers. Sequenced by immunoSEQ multiplex PCR; TCRdb stores in-frame clones only, minus some. The sample records roughly 190,000 clones, 65% to 80% being singletons. The chain uses TRBV28 and TRBJ1-2; D is unresolved. The sequence was obtained from a man aged 30 to 45 in good health and CMV-seropositive. The sequenced material came from PBMCs. The CDR3 region is CASSFGVLGYTF. CDR3 bases: TGTGCCAGCAGTTTCGGGGTCCTTGGCTACACCTTC.